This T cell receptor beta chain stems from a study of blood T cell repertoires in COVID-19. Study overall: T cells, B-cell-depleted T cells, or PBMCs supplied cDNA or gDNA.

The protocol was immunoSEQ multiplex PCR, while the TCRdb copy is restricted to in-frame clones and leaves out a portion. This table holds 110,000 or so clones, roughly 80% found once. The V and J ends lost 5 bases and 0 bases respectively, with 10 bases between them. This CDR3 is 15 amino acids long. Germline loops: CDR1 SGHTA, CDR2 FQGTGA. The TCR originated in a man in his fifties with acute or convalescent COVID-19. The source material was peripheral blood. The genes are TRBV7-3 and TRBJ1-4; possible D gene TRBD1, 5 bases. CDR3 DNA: TGTGCCAGCAGCATACAGGAATCAACTAATGAAAAACTGTTTTTT. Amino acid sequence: CASSIQESTNEKLFF.